These 26 T cell receptor beta chains share one sample of origin, sequenced in a study of cytomegalovirus exposure and HLA in healthy donors. Here immunoSEQ multiplex PCR was the method, and the copy in TCRdb shows in-frame clones only, minus some. The sample holds 300,000 to 350,000 clones, approximately 86% seen once. Sample: PBMCs. Receptors were obtained from a man in his thirties or forties in good health and CMV-seronegative.

This chain uses TRBV10-3 with TRBJ2-2, with D perhaps TRBD1 (5 bases). This CDR3 has 14 amino acids. The V end lost 4 bases, the J end lost 1 base, and 7 bases lay between the germline ends. The germline V gene encodes CDR1 ENHRY and CDR2 SYGVKD. CDR3 nucleotides: TGTGCCATCAGTGGGACATTGAACACCGGGGAGCTGTTTTTT. It specifies CAISGTLNTGELFF.

V is TRBV7-9 and J is TRBJ1-4; perhaps TRBD1 as D (6 bases). Germline V gives CDR1 SEHNR, CDR2 FQNEAQ (reference sequence). The V gene lost 3 bases and the J gene lost 4 bases, with 9 bases spanning the gap. The CDR3 extends over 14 amino acids. CDR3 region: CASSFGTSNEKLFF. The DNA of the CDR3 is TGTGCCAGCAGCTTCGGGACAAGTAATGAAAAACTGTTTTTT.

This clone was counted once. The genes are TRBV6-5 and TRBJ2-7; a possible D gene is TRBD1 (6 bases). CDR3 size: 15 residues. The germline V gene encodes CDR1 MNHEY and CDR2 SVGAGI. V was clipped by 2 bases and J by 2 bases, with 13 bases between them. In DNA, the CDR3 is TGTGCCAGCAGTTACCTCCAGGGGTGGGCCTACGAGCAGTACTTC. This translates into CASSYLQGWAYEQYF.

This clone was counted once. J is TRBJ2-1 and V is TRBV5-4; 7 bases map to TRBD1. The CDR3 has 15 amino acids. Germline CDR1 SGHNT, CDR2 YYREEE (reference sequence). The junction had 5 bases not matched to a gene; V was cut back by 2 bases and J by 3 bases. In DNA, the CDR3 is TGTGCCAGCAGCTTAGGCTCAGGGGGCTACAATGAGCAGTTCTTC. It translates to CASSLGSGGYNEQFF.

This sequence joins TRBV7-6 and TRBJ2-1, with 7 bases lining up with TRBD1. Losses at the gene ends were 4 bases for V and 3 bases for J; bases not matched to a gene: 9. Germline assignment: CDR1 SGHVS and CDR2 FNYEAQ. The CDR3 length is 16 residues. CDR3 sequence: CASSSITGVGYNEQFF. Here the CDR3 DNA reads TGTGCCAGCAGCTCGATAACAGGGGTTGGCTACAATGAGCAGTTCTTC. Filled out from reference TRBV7-6 and TRBJ2-1, the complete variable domain reads GAGVSQSPRYKVTKRGQDVALRCDPISGHVSLYWYRQALGQGPEFLTYFNYEAQQDKSGLPNDRFSAERPEGSISTLTIQRTEQRDSAMYRCASSSITGVGYNEQFFGPGTRLTVL.

The chain links TRBV25-1 to TRBJ2-1, with TRBD1 matching 7 bases. The CDR3 totals 15 residues. J lost 2 bases, V lost 4 bases, and 5 bases had no gene match. Germline CDR1 and CDR2: MGHDK and SYGVNS. For the CDR3, the DNA is TGTGCCAGCAGTGCCCGACAGGGAACCTACAATGAGCAGTTCTTC. This gives the protein CASSARQGTYNEQFF.

This sequence joins TRBV18 and TRBJ1-5; TRBD1 matches 9 bases. The germline CDR1 and CDR2 sequences are KGHSH and LQKENI. This CDR3 region has 15 residues. V dropped 3 bases and J dropped 6; count of bases not matched to a gene: 6. The CDR3: CASSPETGGGQPQHF. The CDR3 bases are TGTGCCAGCTCACCCGAGACAGGGGGTGGTCAGCCCCAGCATTTT.

The chain carries TRBV5-1 and TRBJ1-1, with 8 bases lining up with TRBD1. The germline gives CDR1 SGHRS, CDR2 YFSETQ. There are 15 residues in the CDR3. Trimming at V came to 5 bases and at J to 1 base, leaving 7 bases not matched to a gene. The CDR3 bases are TGCGCCAGCAGTTTTCACAGGGGGACGAACACTGAAGCTTTCTTT. This codes for CASSFHRGTNTEAFF.

The chain recombines TRBV6-5 with TRBJ1-1, with D perhaps TRBD1 (6 bases). The V gene's germline CDR1 is MNHEY and CDR2 SVGAGI. The CDR3 sequence is 15 residues long. V lost 7 bases to trimming and J lost 0 bases, with 15 bases between them. CDR3: CASMTGQIMNTEAFF. The CDR3 nucleotides read TGTGCCAGCATGACGGGACAAATCATGAACACTGAAGCTTTCTTT.

In its sample, this clone was seen once. The V gene is TRBV11-1, the J gene TRBJ1-1; the match to TRBD1 covers 11 bases. The J segment lost 4 bases and the V segment lost 5 bases, leaving 15 bases of the junction unmatched. The germline CDR1 and CDR2 sequences are SGHAT and FQDESV (reference sequence). The CDR3 length is 18 residues. The CDR3 DNA reads TGTGCCAGCAGCCCGCAGGGGACAGGGGGTAGGTGGATCACTGAAGCTTTCTTT. It codes for CASSPQGTGGRWITEAFF.

This sequence joins TRBV13 and TRBJ1-1; D ambiguous. Germline V CDR1 and CDR2: PRHDT, FYEKMQ (reference sequence). This CDR3 has 14 amino acids. V dropped 3 bases and J dropped 0 bases, with 8 bases sitting between them. The chain's CDR3 is CASSLNGLNTEAFF. As DNA, the CDR3 is TGTGCCAGCAGCTTGAACGGTTTGAACACTGAAGCTTTCTTT.

The J gene is TRBJ2-2, the V gene TRBV29-1; 7 bases are shared with TRBD2. This CDR3 is 15 amino acids long. Germline V lookup: CDR1 SQVTM, CDR2 ANQGSEA. With V trimmed by 2 bases and J by 8 bases, 11 bases remained unmatched. CDR3 sequence reads: CSVERSGTSPGELFF. The CDR3 DNA follows: TGCAGCGTTGAAAGAAGCGGGACCTCTCCGGGGGAGCTGTTTTTT.

This clone was detected only once. The chain joins TRBV7-9 to TRBJ1-2; D not resolved. Germline CDR1 and CDR2: SEHNR and FQNEAQ (reference sequence). This CDR3 has 12 amino acids. V was shortened by 1 base and J by 4 bases, with 4 bases between the two germline ends. The CDR3 DNA follows: TGTGCCAGCAGCTTAGACATCTATGGCTACACCTTC. Amino acid sequence: CASSLDIYGYTF. Supplemented by reference TRBV7-9 and TRBJ1-2, the full variable domain reads DTGVSQNPRHKITKRGQNVTFRCDPISEHNRLYWYRQTLGQGPEFLTYFQNEAQLEKSRLLSDRFSAERPKGSFSTLEIQRTEQGDSAMYLCASSLDIYGYTFGSGTRLTVV.

The CDR3 reads CASSFPSKKDTQYF. The DNA of the CDR3 is TGTGCCAGCAGTTTTCCCTCTAAGAAAGATACGCAGTATTTT. V gene TRBV6-6 combines with J gene TRBJ2-3; D not resolved. The CDR3 loop spans 14 amino acids. Germline CDR1 is MNHNY and CDR2 is SVGAGI (reference sequence). Deletions cut 4 bases from V and 5 bases from J, with 13 bases between.

The chain is built from TRBV7-2 and TRBJ2-5; D is uncertain. This CDR3 has 14 residues. Trimming took off 4 bases at V and 7 bases at J, with 16 bases between the two ends. Germline assignment: CDR1 SGHTA and CDR2 FQGNSA. This chain's CDR3 is CASSSPGDPRTQYF. DNA for the CDR3: TGTGCCAGCAGCTCCCCCGGAGACCCCAGGACCCAGTACTTC.

The rearrangement links TRBV7-2 to TRBJ1-5; D is possibly TRBD1 (5 bases). CDR3 length: 13 residues. Germline-derived CDR1 and CDR2 are SGHTA and FQGNSA. Trimming took 2 bases from V and 4 from J, leaving 6 bases between them. CDR3 sequence: CASSLPGNQPQHF. The CDR3 bases are TGTGCCAGCAGCTTACCAGGGAATCAGCCCCAGCATTTT.

The chain combines TRBV10-3 with TRBJ1-4, with D perhaps TRBD1 (6 bases). The CDR3 extends over 14 amino acids. Germline V gene lookup returns CDR1 ENHRY and CDR2 SYGVKD. With 5 bases removed from V and 7 bases from J, the gap between germline ends came to 14 bases. DNA of the CDR3: TGTGCCATCAGTCCCGCAGGGGCAGGTGAAAAACTGTTTTTT. It encodes CAISPAGAGEKLFF.

The rearrangement links TRBV7-9 to TRBJ1-2; 8 nucleotides agree with TRBD1. Germline lookup yields CDR1 SEHNR and CDR2 FQNEAQ (reference sequence). V shed 1 base and J 3 bases; nucleotides not matched to a gene: 10. The length of the CDR3 is 17 residues. The CDR3 here is CASSLERGDRNYYGYTF. CDR3 in DNA: TGTGCCAGCAGCTTAGAAAGAGGGGACAGGAATTACTATGGCTACACCTTC. Complete variable domain (other parts from reference TRBV7-9 and TRBJ1-2): DTGVSQNPRHKITKRGQNVTFRCDPISEHNRLYWYRQTLGQGPEFLTYFQNEAQLEKSRLLSDRFSAERPKGSFSTLEIQRTEQGDSAMYLCASSLERGDRNYYGYTFGSGTRLTVV.

The chain couples TRBV6-5 to TRBJ2-7, with 7 nucleotides matching TRBD1. Trimming cost V 2 bases and J 2 bases; bases outside gene matches: 9. CDR1 is MNHEY, CDR2 SVGAGI, per germline. This CDR3 is 16 amino acids long. The CDR3 sequence is CASSYGQGVAPYEQYF. CDR3 coding DNA: TGTGCCAGCAGTTACGGGCAGGGGGTTGCCCCCTACGAGCAGTACTTC.

This rearrangement joins TRBV30 to TRBJ2-7; possibly TRBD2 for D (6 bases). V was trimmed by 2 bases and J by 7 bases, leaving 21 bases between them. CDR1 is GTSNPN and CDR2 is SVGIG in the germline V gene (reference sequence). The CDR3 consists of 15 residues. The CDR3 DNA follows: TGTGCCTGGAGTAGGCCGCGGGTACCCGCGGGGGAGCAGTACTTC. Its protein product is CAWSRPRVPAGEQYF.

The rearrangement links TRBV5-6 to TRBJ1-5; TRBD1 might be the D (5 bases). CDR3 length: 14 amino acids. CDR1 and CDR2 from the germline V gene are SGHDT and YYEEEE. The germline V and J ends were trimmed by 2 bases and 2 bases, with 8 bases remaining between them. The CDR3 DNA follows: TGTGCCAGCAGCTTATGGGGGGGCAATCAGCCCCAGCATTTT. Protein: CASSLWGGNQPQHF.

The chain couples TRBV11-3 to TRBJ2-3; 9 bases align to TRBD1. Germline CDR1 SGHNT, CDR2 YENEEA. V lost 1 base and J lost 3; bases outside the gene matches: 5. CDR3 length: 16 amino acids. CDR3 loop: CASSLGTGAATDTQYF. The CDR3, as DNA: TGTGCCAGCAGCTTAGGGACAGGGGCTGCTACAGATACGCAGTATTTT.

The V call is TRBV9, the J call TRBJ1-3; 7 positions match TRBD1. Germline CDR1 SGDLS, CDR2 YYNGEE. The trim removed 1 base at V and 3 bases at J, leaving 10 bases unmatched. The CDR3 extends over 17 amino acids. In DNA, the CDR3 is TGTGCCAGCAGCGTACTAGGACAGGCAGCCCTTGGAAACACCATATATTTT. Its protein is CASSVLGQAALGNTIYF.

The chain has TRBV7-9 and TRBJ2-5; weak D call: TRBD1 (6 bases). The CDR3 extends over 17 amino acids. The V end was cut by 1 base, the J end by 4 bases, with 19 bases between. CDR1 SEHNR and CDR2 FQNEAQ come from the germline V gene (reference sequence). CDR3 bases: TGTGCCAGCAGCTTAGAGCGGTCGGCAGGGGAGCGAGAGACCCAGTACTTC. Translation: CASSLERSAGERETQYF.

The chain combines TRBV6-5 with TRBJ1-1; D ambiguous. Trimming pared 2 bases from V and 10 bases from J, leaving 14 bases between. CDR1 MNHEY and CDR2 SVGAGI come from the germline V gene. This CDR3 is built from 13 residues. CDR3 loop: CASSYPGLGPAFF. The CDR3 DNA reads TGTGCCAGCAGTTACCCGGGTCTCGGTCCAGCTTTCTTT.

This rearrangement joins TRBV14 to TRBJ2-7; 8 positions match TRBD1. The germline V gene has CDR1 SGHDN and CDR2 FVKESK. With V trimmed by 1 base and J by 2 bases, 7 bases remained unmatched. The CDR3 is made up of 16 amino acids. CDR3 region: CASSQVGDRITYEQYF. The CDR3 bases are TGTGCCAGCAGCCAAGTAGGGGACAGGATAACCTACGAGCAGTACTTC.